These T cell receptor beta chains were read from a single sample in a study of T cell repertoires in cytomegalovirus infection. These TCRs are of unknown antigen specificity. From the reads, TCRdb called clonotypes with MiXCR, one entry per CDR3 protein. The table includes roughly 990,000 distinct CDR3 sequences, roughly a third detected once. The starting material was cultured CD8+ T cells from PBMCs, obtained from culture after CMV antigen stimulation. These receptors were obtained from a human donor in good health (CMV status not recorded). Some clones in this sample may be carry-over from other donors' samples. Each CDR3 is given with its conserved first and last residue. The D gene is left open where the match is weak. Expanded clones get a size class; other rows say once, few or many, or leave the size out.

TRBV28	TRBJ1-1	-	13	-	CASMETMNTEAFF
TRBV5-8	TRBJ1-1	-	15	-	CASSLYRALNTEAFF
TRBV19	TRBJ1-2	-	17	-	CASSVGHHTTYNYGYTF
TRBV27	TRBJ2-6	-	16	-	CATWHGARSGANVLTF
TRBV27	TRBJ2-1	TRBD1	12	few	CASTGTGNEQFF
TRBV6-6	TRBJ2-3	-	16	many	CASSYLQGFGTDTQYF
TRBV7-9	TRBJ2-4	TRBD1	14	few	CASRGQEAKNIQYF
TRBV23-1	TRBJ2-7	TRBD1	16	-	CASSQMDRGGLDEQYF
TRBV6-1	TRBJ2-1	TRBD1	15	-	CASSETGDRYNEQFF
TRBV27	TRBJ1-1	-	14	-	CASRGGVMNTEAFF
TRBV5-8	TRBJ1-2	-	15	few	CASSRTLAGNYGYTF
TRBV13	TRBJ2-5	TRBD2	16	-	CASSPGLAGGKETQYF
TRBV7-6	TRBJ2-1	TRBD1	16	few	CASSHRDSEKDNEQFF
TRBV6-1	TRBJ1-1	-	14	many	CASSTAGLNTEAFF
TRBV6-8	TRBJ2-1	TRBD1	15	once	CASSDTGVSYNEQFF
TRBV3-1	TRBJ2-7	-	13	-	CASSQEQTYEQYF
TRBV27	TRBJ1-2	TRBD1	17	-	CASSRDLFGTGYDGYTF
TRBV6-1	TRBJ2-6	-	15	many	CASSEESSGANVLTF
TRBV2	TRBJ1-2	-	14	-	CASNDHSANDGYTF
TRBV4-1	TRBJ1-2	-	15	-	CASSQAFGTGYGYTF
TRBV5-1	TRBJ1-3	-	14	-	CASMGSGPGNTIYF
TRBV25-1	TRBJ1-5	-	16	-	CASSDSDSFGLQPQHF
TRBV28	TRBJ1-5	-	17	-	CASSLPIYDGYNQPQHF
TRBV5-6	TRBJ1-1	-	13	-	CASSLAGRTEAFF
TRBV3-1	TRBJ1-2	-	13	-	CASSPWDLQGYTF
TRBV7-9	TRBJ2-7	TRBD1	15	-	CASSSPGQGGYEQYF
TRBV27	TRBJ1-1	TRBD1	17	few	CASSSVWDRGLYTEAFF
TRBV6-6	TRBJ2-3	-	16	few	CASSAVVAARTDTQYF
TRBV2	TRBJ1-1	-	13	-	CARAGGRVPEAFF
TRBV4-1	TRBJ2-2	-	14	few	CASSQSTNTGELFF
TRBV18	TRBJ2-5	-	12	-	CASSPRTETQYF
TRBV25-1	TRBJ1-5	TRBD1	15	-	CASSERDSSNQPQHF
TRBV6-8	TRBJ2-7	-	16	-	CASSYSGMDKIYEQYF